The rows below give T cell receptor beta chains drawn from one sample of a study of OX40 agonist ivuxolimab in advanced cancers. Here immunoSEQ multiplex PCR was the method, and the copy in TCRdb shows in-frame clones only, minus some. The sample gives about 61,000 clones, roughly 87% of which show up once; less than 3.5% is in the top ten. The material was CD4+ or CD8+ T cells sorted from blood, obtained in a trial of the OX40 agonist ivuxolimab. These receptors originate from an adult with an advanced solid tumor such as melanoma, head and neck, liver or kidney cancer. Each CDR3 is given with its conserved first and last residue. The order of the fields is V gene, clone size, J gene, D gene, CDR3 protein, CDR3 DNA. A D gene is named only where the DNA matches it firmly. Part of the rows lack a size; the others show once, few, many or a class for expanded clones.

>TRBV10-1|.|TRBJ2-3|.
CASSEEDGGPKDPNGTDTQYF
TGCGCCAGCAGTGAGGAGGATGGGGGTCCCAAGGATCCGAATGGAACAGATACGCAGTATTTT
>TRBV7-2|.|TRBJ1-6|.
CASSPLVGAVRSPLHF
TGTGCCAGCAGCCCCCTGGTGGGGGCGGTGCGGTCACCCCTCCACTTT
>TRBV6-6|.|TRBJ2-7|.
CASSPRGGANSYEQYF
TGTGCCAGCAGCCCCAGGGGCGGGGCGAACTCCTACGAGCAGTACTTC
>TRBV7-2|.|TRBJ2-5|.
CASSLALGQQETQYF
TGTGCCAGCAGCTTAGCTCTAGGACAGCAAGAGACCCAGTACTTC
>TRBV9|.|TRBJ2-5|.
CASSDGVLVGAQYF
TGTGCCAGCAGCGACGGGGTACTTGTAGGGGCCCAGTACTTC
>TRBV19|.|TRBJ1-1|TRBD1
CASKRTGNTEAFF
TGTGCCAGTAAACGGACAGGGAACACTGAAGCTTTCTTT
>TRBV2|.|TRBJ2-3|.
CASREGSADTQYF
TGTGCCAGCAGGGAGGGGAGTGCAGATACGCAGTATTTT
>TRBV5-1|.|TRBJ2-1|TRBD2
CASSPGTSGGANEQFF
TGCGCCAGCAGCCCTGGGACTAGCGGGGGGGCAAATGAGCAGTTCTTC
>TRBV4-2|.|TRBJ2-1|.
CASSQDVDPSYNEQFF
TGTGCCAGCAGCCAAGATGTAGACCCCTCCTACAATGAGCAGTTCTTC
>TRBV5-1|few|TRBJ2-5|TRBD1
CASSFQTGDQETQYF
TGCGCCAGCAGCTTTCAAACAGGGGACCAAGAGACCCAGTACTTC
>TRBV7-2|few|TRBJ2-5|.
CASSLGLGAGGQETQYF
TGTGCCAGCAGCTTAGGTCTGGGGGCAGGAGGGCAAGAGACCCAGTACTTC
>TRBV18|.|TRBJ1-5|TRBD1
CASSPQGARDQPQHF
TGTGCCAGCTCACCTCAGGGGGCTCGGGATCAGCCCCAGCATTTT
>TRBV4-3|.|TRBJ2-3|.
CASSQDGGQPVAQYF
TGCGCCAGCAGCCAAGACGGGGGGCAACCCGTGGCGCAGTATTTT
>TRBV30|.|TRBJ1-5|.
CASFPMVFRGAYQPQHF
TGTGCCTCCTTCCCGATGGTCTTTCGGGGCGCGTATCAGCCCCAGCATTTT
>TRBV2|.|TRBJ2-5|.
CASNLAEETQYF
TGTGCCAGCAATCTGGCAGAAGAGACCCAGTACTTC
>TRBV11-2|.|TRBJ2-2|.
CASTPMGRDTGELFF
TGTGCCAGCACCCCAATGGGGCGTGACACCGGGGAGCTGTTTTTT
>TRBV7-2|.|TRBJ2-2|TRBD2
CASSSPGLAGGYRTGELFF
TGTGCCAGCAGCTCCCCGGGACTAGCGGGGGGATATCGTACCGGGGAGCTGTTTTTT
>TRBV2|.|TRBJ2-5|.
CASGYETQYF
TGTGCCAGCGGGTACGAGACCCAGTACTTC
>TRBV2|few|TRBJ2-2|TRBD2
CASSELAGVTGELFF
TGTGCCAGCAGTGAACTAGCGGGGGTCACCGGGGAGCTGTTTTTT
>TRBV19|.|TRBJ2-3|.
CASSRRGEITDTQYF
TGTGCCAGTAGTCGGAGGGGCGAAATCACAGATACGCAGTATTTT
>TRBV4-3|.|TRBJ2-3|TRBD2
CATHPLAGHRRPDTQYF
TGCGCCACTCACCCCCTAGCGGGGCACCGGCGTCCAGATACGCAGTATTTT
>TRBV18|.|TRBJ2-5|.
CASSPPGFGGETQYF
TGTGCCAGCTCACCACCGGGGTTCGGTGGGGAGACCCAGTACTTC
>TRBV5-1|.|TRBJ1-4|.
CASSLSAGPNEKLFF
TGCGCCAGCAGCTTGTCGGCAGGCCCAAATGAAAAACTGTTTTTT
>TRBV7-8|few|TRBJ1-3|.
CASSRHLTVPNSGNTIYF
TGTGCCAGCAGCCGACACCTGACAGTACCAAACTCTGGAAACACCATATATTTT
>TRBV19|.|TRBJ2-2|TRBD2
CASSARDGQAGSVTGELFF
TGTGCCAGTAGTGCCAGGGACGGACAAGCGGGGAGTGTCACCGGGGAGCTGTTTTTT
>TRBV28|.|TRBJ1-6|.
CASSLGSDYSPLHF
TGTGCCAGCAGTTTGGGCAGTGACTATTCACCCCTCCACTTT
>TRBV9|.|TRBJ1-3|.
CASSPLRGNVGNTIYF
TGTGCCAGCAGCCCCCTCAGGGGAAACGTTGGAAACACCATATATTTT
>TRBV7-9|.|TRBJ2-1|.
CASSGGRRSYNEQFF
TGTGCCAGCAGTGGGGGGAGACGCTCCTACAATGAGCAGTTCTTC
>TRBV6-5|.|TRBJ2-3|TRBD1
CASSFSQGAAQYF
TGTGCCAGCAGTTTTTCACAGGGGGCGGCGCAGTATTTT
>TRBV7-2|.|TRBJ1-2|TRBD1
CASSLDRGGGYTF
TGTGCCAGCAGCTTGGACAGGGGAGGCGGCTACACCTTC
>TRBV7-3|.|TRBJ2-7|.
CASSRSGGPYEQYF
TGTGCCAGCAGCCGGTCGGGGGGCCCCTACGAGCAGTACTTC
>TRBV10-1|.|TRBJ2-1|.
CASSDLGYNEQFF
TGCGCCAGCAGTGATCTAGGTTACAATGAGCAGTTCTTC
>TRBV18|few|TRBJ2-5|.
CASSGVARETQYF
TGTGCCAGCTCAGGGGTAGCTCGAGAGACCCAGTACTTC
>TRBV7-2|.|TRBJ2-7|.
CASSLAVVTYEQYF
TGTGCCAGCAGCTTAGCGGTAGTGACCTACGAGCAGTACTTC
>TRBV10-3|once|TRBJ2-7|.
CAISTSKNSGEQYF
TGTGCCATCAGTACATCGAAAAACTCGGGGGAGCAGTACTTC
>TRBV6-5|.|TRBJ1-3|.
CASSRTVSGNTIYF
TGTGCCAGCAGCAGGACAGTCTCTGGAAACACCATATATTTT
>TRBV14|once|TRBJ1-2|.
CASSQAGTLANYGYTF
TGTGCCAGCAGCCAAGCAGGGACCCTAGCTAACTATGGCTACACCTTC
>TRBV2|few|TRBJ1-2|.
CASSGAAAYGYTF
TGTGCCAGCAGTGGGGCCGCCGCCTATGGCTACACCTTC
>TRBV5-1|.|TRBJ2-5|.
CASSLAVYQETQYF
TGCGCCAGCAGCTTGGCGGTGTACCAAGAGACCCAGTACTTC
>TRBV7-3|.|TRBJ2-3|TRBD1
CASSSGQASTDTQYF
TGTGCCAGCAGCTCAGGACAGGCTAGCACAGATACGCAGTATTTT
>TRBV18|.|TRBJ2-1|TRBD1
CASSLYAGGAYNEQFF
TGTGCCAGCTCCTTATACGCAGGGGGCGCCTACAATGAGCAGTTCTTC
>TRBV2|.|TRBJ1-2|.
CASSEWGAPGGYTF
TGTGCCAGCAGTGAGTGGGGGGCGCCTGGCGGCTACACCTTC
>TRBV6-5|.|TRBJ1-1|TRBD1
CASSRYRGRDEAFF
TGTGCCAGCAGCAGGTACAGGGGAAGGGATGAAGCTTTCTTT
>TRBV2|.|TRBJ2-5|.
CASIGSGQETQYF
TGTGCCAGCATCGGGTCAGGACAAGAGACCCAGTACTTC
>TRBV14|.|TRBJ1-1|.
CASSQNRVTEAFF
TGTGCCAGCAGCCAGAACAGGGTCACTGAAGCTTTCTTT
>TRBV6-1|.|TRBJ2-3|.
CASSPDIDTQYF
TGTGCCAGCAGTCCCGACATTGATACGCAGTATTTT
>TRBV30|.|TRBJ1-2|.
CAWGTGSYGYTF
TGTGCCTGGGGGACGGGTAGCTATGGCTACACCTTC